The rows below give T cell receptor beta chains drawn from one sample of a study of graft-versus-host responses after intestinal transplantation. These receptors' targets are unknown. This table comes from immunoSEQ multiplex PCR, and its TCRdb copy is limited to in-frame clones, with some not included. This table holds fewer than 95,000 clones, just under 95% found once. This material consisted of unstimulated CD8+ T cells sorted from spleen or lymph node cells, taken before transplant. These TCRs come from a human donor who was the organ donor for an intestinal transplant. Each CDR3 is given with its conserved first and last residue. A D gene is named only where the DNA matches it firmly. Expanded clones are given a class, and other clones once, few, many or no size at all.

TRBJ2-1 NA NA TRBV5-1 TGCGCCAGCAGCGCGAGCGCTGAGCAGTTCTTC CASSASAEQFF
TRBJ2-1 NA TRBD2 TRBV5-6 TGTGCCAGCAGCTTGGCTAGCGGGGGGGCACGGAATGAGCAGTTCTTC CASSLASGGARNEQFF
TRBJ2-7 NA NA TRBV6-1 TGTGCCAGCAGTGAAGCGTGGACAGTTTACGAGCAGTACTTC CASSEAWTVYEQYF
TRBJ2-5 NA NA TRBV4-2 TGTGCCAGCAGCCAAGAGAAGCCGTCCAGGTACCAAGAGACCCAGTACTTC CASSQEKPSRYQETQYF
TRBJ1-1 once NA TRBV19 TGTGCCAGTAGGGGGCAGGGGAACACTGAAGCTTTCTTT CASRGQGNTEAFF
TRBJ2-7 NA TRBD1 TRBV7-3 TGTGCCAGCAGCCCGGGACAGAACTACGAGCAGTACTTC CASSPGQNYEQYF
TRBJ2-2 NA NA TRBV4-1 TGCGCCAGCAGTCAGGGGCCAGAGCGTGAGCTGTTTTTT CASSQGPERELFF
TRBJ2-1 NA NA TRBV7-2 TGTGCCAGCAGCCCGTCCTACAATGAGCAGTTCTTC CASSPSYNEQFF
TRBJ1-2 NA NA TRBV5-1 TGCGCCAGCAGCCGGGACAACCCTAACTATGGCTACACCTTC CASSRDNPNYGYTF
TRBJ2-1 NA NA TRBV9 TGTGCCAGCAGCCCCCGGGAGATTTACTACAATGAGCAGTTCTTC CASSPREIYYNEQFF
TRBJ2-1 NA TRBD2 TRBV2 TGTGCCAGCAGTGATCGGATAGCGGGGCAAGAGCAGTTCTTC CASSDRIAGQEQFF
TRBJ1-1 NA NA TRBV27 TGTGCCAGCAGTTTATCCGGGGGGAGGTACACTGAAGCTTTCTTT CASSLSGGRYTEAFF
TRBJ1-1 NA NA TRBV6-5 TGTGCCAGCAGTTACGATTCTAGGGGGAGGAACACTGAAGCTTTCTTT CASSYDSRGRNTEAFF
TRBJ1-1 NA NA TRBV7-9 TGTGCCAGCAGCTTTGGGGGAGGGACTGAAGCTTTCTTT CASSFGGGTEAFF
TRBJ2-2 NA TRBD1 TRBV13 TGTGCCAGCATGGACCGGGACAGGTCTACCGGGGAGCTGTTTTTT CASMDRDRSTGELFF
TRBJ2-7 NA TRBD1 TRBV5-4 TGTGCCAGCAGCTCCCCGGGACAGGGTTCCCACGAGCAGTACTTC CASSSPGQGSHEQYF
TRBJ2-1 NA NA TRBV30 TGTGCCTGGAGTCCTTCTGGAAGTGGTAGCGAGCGCAATGAGCAGTTCTTC CAWSPSGSGSERNEQFF
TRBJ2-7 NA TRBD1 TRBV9 TGTGCCAGCAGCGGCCGGGACAGGGGTTACGAGCAGTACTTC CASSGRDRGYEQYF
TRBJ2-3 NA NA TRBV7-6 TGTGCCAGCAGCTTATATTCGGGGGAGGACACAGATACGCAGTATTTT CASSLYSGEDTDTQYF
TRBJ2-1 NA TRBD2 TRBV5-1 TGCGCCAGCAGCTTGGGGAGCGGGGGGACCTACAATGAGCAGTTCTTC CASSLGSGGTYNEQFF
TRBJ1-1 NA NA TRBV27 TGTGCCAGCAGCCTAGCGGGTAACACTGAAGCTTTCTTT CASSLAGNTEAFF
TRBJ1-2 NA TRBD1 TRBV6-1 TGTGCCAGCAGGGGGACAGCTACTAACTATGGCTACACCTTC CASRGTATNYGYTF